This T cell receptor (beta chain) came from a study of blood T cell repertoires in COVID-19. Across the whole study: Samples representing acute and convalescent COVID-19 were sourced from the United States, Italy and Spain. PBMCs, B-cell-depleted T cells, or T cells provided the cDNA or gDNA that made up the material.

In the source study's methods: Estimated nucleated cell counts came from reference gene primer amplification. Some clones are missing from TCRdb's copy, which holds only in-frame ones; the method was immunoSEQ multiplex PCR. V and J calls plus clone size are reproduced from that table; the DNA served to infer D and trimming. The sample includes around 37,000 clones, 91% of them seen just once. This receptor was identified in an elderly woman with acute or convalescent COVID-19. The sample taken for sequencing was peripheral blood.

CDR3 amino acids: CASSFSDSNYGYTF. CDR3 DNA sequence: TGTGCCAGCAGCTTCAGTGACTCTAACTATGGCTACACCTTC. V and J are TRBV5-5 and TRBJ1-2; D is undetermined. V lost 2 bases and J 0 bases, leaving 8 bases between the germline ends. Germline lookup yields CDR1 SGHKS and CDR2 YYEKEE (reference sequence). The CDR3 runs 14 residues.